This TCR beta chain was profiled in a study of cytomegalovirus exposure and HLA in healthy donors (dated by TCRdb to 2017 to 2019). For the wider study: An earlier analysis of some 620 of the donors reported about 260 Gb of sequence data and 117 million unique TCR beta sequences obtained from roughly 170 million T cells. Roughly 320 gigabases of sequencing data and 75 million to 85 million unique TCR sequences made up an early release that covered over 550 HLA-typed donors. The genetic ancestry cluster associated with self-reported Caucasian donors included over 65% of the roughly 400 genotyped donors. The study was designed to test whether signatures of past pathogen exposure could be identified by cataloging public T cell receptors. Using immunosequencing, the study profiled T cell repertoires from approximately 700 subjects and related those repertoires to cytomegalovirus serostatus. Along with the roughly 710-subject first cohort, a separate validation cohort of some 130 different subjects was used. To predict cytomegalovirus infection status, the study brought together high-throughput TCR immunosequencing, statistical association of individual TCRs with disease status, and machine learning. To study patterns of TCR occurrence, a later analysis re-analyzed previously published TCR beta repertoires from around 660 donors and added high-resolution HLA genotyping. In the later analysis, no new phenotypic data were used to find candidate immune exposures; instead, reliance was placed on TCR beta sequences and their occurrence across donors. To decide whether each TCR beta V gene segment behaved as functional or pseudogenic, an earlier analysis of nearly 600 of the donors relied on high-throughput TCR beta sequencing. Donor age, sex, ethnicity and CMV serostatus were compiled together with the repertoire data. A later genetic analysis took genome-wide SNP genotypes for about 60% of the roughly 670 donors and used that subset as a discovery cohort. Every repertoire in the discovery cohort had been generated on one and the same sequencing platform. HLA typing included class I and class II loci at four-digit resolution. The number of donors typed differed by locus, with 629-630 for A, B, C, DRB1 and DQB1, about 500 for DQA1, 600 to 610 for DPA1, and some 470 for DPB1. A few DR-DQ haplotypes were treated as single units for association and clustering because of strong linkage in the cohort. Among a few hundred genotyped donors of the cohort, an average of approximately 240,000 unique TCR beta nucleotide sequences were sequenced per donor, roughly 20% of them non-productive. What the work shows at the level of the full study, not this receptor alone: The classifier was reported to diagnose cytomegalovirus status with high specificity and sensitivity in both the original and validation cohorts. Most TCR sequences were seen in very few donors, while some public TCRs were found in many individuals. Around 16 rarely observed V segments, including chromosome 9 orphons, were excluded from the earlier analysis of approximately 600 of the donors because counts were too low. The cohort was sequenced for TCR beta chains only, and without alpha or paired-chain data the features that could be detected were limited. HLA typing was unavailable for some donors at each locus, so association tests used only the typed subset. A later genetic analysis associated a missense DCLRE1C variant with V-gene and J-gene trimming of TCR beta chains, and an independent cohort replicated the association. A further reported finding was that TCR beta sequences accurately predicted the HLA-A and HLA-B alleles for most subjects in the first cohort. Most CMV-associated TCR beta chains appeared to be HLA-restricted in a later analysis, and the HLA associations seemed to be driven largely by CMV exposure. Assigning TCR associations to individual alleles was difficult when HLA alleles, especially DR and DQ, strongly co-occurred. In a later analysis, more than 15,000 TCR beta sequences were associated with specific HLA alleles at a false discovery rate of 0.05. Compared with equally common non-associated chains, HLA-associated TCR beta chains in a later analysis were more clonally expanded and had lower generation probabilities. An earlier analysis of several hundred of the donors showed that most TCR beta V segments appeared in productive rearrangements either about 90% or about 30% of the time, which broadly matched IMGT annotations. The presence/absence analyses assumed that sequencing depth was roughly uniform across donors, and that assumption may not be true. In a later genetic analysis, fewer N-insertions in productive TCRs were reported among donors in an Asian-associated ancestry cluster than the roughly 700-donor mean. Correlated functional status among segregating V segments might reflect linkage disequilibrium, but an unknown experimental factor could not be ruled out. According to the authors, the approach could potentially be generalized to other disease states and immunological phenotypes. A few of the identified cytomegalovirus-associated TCR beta chains were confirmed in vitro to be specific for cytomegalovirus antigens. For the cohort, immune exposure information was limited to CMV serostatus. The study listed 164 TCR beta chains as associated with cytomegalovirus. A group of highly shared sequence variants was considered likely to be a technical artifact of the sequencing pipeline. A later analysis reported that several top co-occurrence clusters appeared linked to parvovirus B19, influenza, CMV and Epstein-Barr virus. A later analysis found that TCR association rates varied across HLA loci, with DRB1 alleles showing the most associated TCRs and HLA-C alleles the fewest. The 87-base-pair reads could not distinguish some IMGT-functional V segments, including TRBV6-2 and TRBV6-3, so those segments were excluded.

From its cysteine to its phenylalanine, the CDR3 spans 15 amino acids. The only DNA kept is the CDR3, 45 bases in frame from the first base. Taken from the germline V gene (reference sequence), the CDR1 and CDR2 loops are SGHAT and FQDESV. V ends up 5 bases short and J 7 bases short, with an unmatched junction base count of 6. About this clone itself: Its antigen is unknown. The sample holds no much larger clone one base away, and base qualities are not on file.

The method was the immunoSEQ multiplex PCR assay. A mixture of 60 forward primers for TCR Vbeta segments and 13 reverse primers for TCR Jbeta segments was used in the multiplex PCR. The CDR3 region of rearranged TCR beta genes was amplified from genomic DNA by a multiplex PCR assay. The amplified TCR beta libraries were sequenced on the Illumina HiSeq System as 87-base-pair reads. The paper's data handling went like this. A later analysis tallied 75 million to 95 million unique TCR beta chains across the approximately 670 repertoires, and approximately 12 million of those chains were shared by two or more donors. Raw reads were error-corrected and collapsed into unique sequences by a nearest-neighbor algorithm in which closely related sequences were merged to remove PCR and sequencing errors. Alignment of CDR3 sequences to IMGT reference sequences was used to assign V, D and J gene segments. For a sequence to be retained, a match of at least six nucleotides was required to both a V gene segment and a J gene segment. A rearrangement counted as productive if the CDR3 had no stop codons and remained in frame with V and J, and every other rearrangement counted as non-productive. CDR3 was defined by IMGT convention, running from the second conserved V-encoded cysteine to the conserved J-encoded phenylalanine. In an earlier analysis of more than 550 of the donors, sequences lacking an unambiguous match to a single V gene segment were excluded. In an earlier analysis of approximately 590 of the donors, a V segment was called functional when productive rearrangements were above 56.7%, and segregating when the standard deviation between donors exceeded 5%. To diagnose cytomegalovirus status from the catalog of TCR beta chain sequences, a statistical classification framework was built. A later analysis assigned V and J genes by comparing TCR nucleotide sequences with IMGT/GENE-DB human TR gene sequences. A later analysis assigned CDR3 sequences and most-parsimonious VDJ recombination scenarios with the TCRdist pipeline. In a later analysis, each TCR beta chain was defined by its CDR3 amino acid sequence together with its V-gene family, and reads lacking a unique V-gene family were excluded. To address suspected cross-contamination and a sequencing artifact, a later analysis removed a few hundred highly shared, low-generation-probability nucleotide sequences. In a later analysis, a clonal expansion index was calculated for each public chain from normalized within-repertoire ranks of inferred template counts. A later analysis computed generation probabilities with a VDJ recombination model fitted to out-of-frame rearrangements, and checked the results against IGoR. In a later analysis, hypergeometric tests were used to score TCR-TCR, TCR-HLA and TCR-CMV co-occurrence, with a repertoire-size bias correction applied to TCR pairs. False discovery rates were estimated in a later analysis by permuting HLA or CMV assignments 20 times. In a later analysis, co-occurring TCRs were grouped using DBSCAN, with TCRdist sequence similarity added in when clustering inside HLA-allele-positive subsets. For co-occurrence clustering, repertoires with fewer than 30,000 or more than 120,000 public chains were excluded, along with 5 or 6 repertoires with anomalous nucleotide sharing. Here the immuneACCESS table is served through TCRdb, limited to in-frame sequences with V and J called. Missing clones are a known gap in these copies; in checked studies unresolved V genes cover under half, and the rest lacks a known reason. The DNA was the basis for D and trimming; V, J and clone size are from that table. The sample table lists 200,000 to 250,000 clones, over 65% of them with a count of one. The leading ten clones occupy less than 3% of the sample.

In total, approximately 610 healthy bone marrow donors made up the cohort. At the time of sampling, every cohort member was nominally healthy, though immune exposures that went unrecorded were likely present. The donor tested CMV seropositive and was one of the 289 seropositive cohort members. A peripheral blood sample was provided by each donor, and peripheral blood mononuclear cells were used for TCR beta sequencing. The Qiagen DNeasy Blood Extraction Kit was used to extract genomic DNA from the blood cell samples. This sequence originates from a woman aged 55-75 years in good health and CMV-seropositive. The sequenced material came from PBMCs. The chain joins TRBV11-1 to TRBJ1-6; TRBD1 fits 9 bases in the junction. The bases read TGTGCCAGCAGCACCCACGACAGGGGGAATTCACCCCTCCACTTT. This translates into CASSTHDRGNSPLHF.